The rows below give T cell receptor beta chains drawn from one sample of a study of shared clonotypes between healthy human individuals. The repertoire was sequenced with immunoSEQ multiplex PCR; TCRdb's copy has only in-frame clones and lacks some. The sample lists roughly 2 million clones, about 95% seen once, with about 1.1% in the top ten. The specimen was naive CD8+ T cells sorted from blood. These receptors originate from a man between 18 and 29 years old in good health. Both conserved end residues are part of each CDR3. The order of the fields is clone size, D gene, J gene, V gene, CDR3 protein, CDR3 DNA. A D gene is named only where the DNA matches it firmly. Not every row has a clone size; where given, it reads once, few, many or a size class.

NA	TRBD2	TRBJ2-3	TRBV30	CAWSVPGLRYSDTQYF	TGTGCCTGGAGTGTACCGGGACTACGCTACTCAGATACGCAGTATTTT
NA	NA	TRBJ2-3	TRBV30	CAWSVNMFTDTQYF	TGTGCCTGGAGTGTAAACATGTTTACAGATACGCAGTATTTT
NA	NA	TRBJ2-7	TRBV11-2	CASSSTIDAYEQYF	TGTGCCAGCAGCTCTACGATCGATGCCTACGAGCAGTACTTC
once	TRBD1	TRBJ2-7	TRBV28	CASRTQGAPYEQYF	TGTGCCAGCAGGACGCAGGGGGCGCCTTACGAGCAGTACTTC
NA	TRBD2	TRBJ2-7	TRBV2	CATPGLAGSYGQYF	TGTGCCACTCCGGGACTAGCGGGGTCCTACGGGCAGTACTTC
NA	NA	TRBJ1-1	TRBV7-8	CASSPPLSFFNTEAFF	TGTGCCAGCAGCCCGCCACTAAGTTTTTTTAACACTGAAGCTTTCTTT
NA	TRBD2	TRBJ2-1	TRBV5-4	CASSFLAGEGNEQFF	TGTGCCAGCAGCTTCCTGGCGGGAGAGGGAAATGAGCAGTTCTTC
NA	NA	TRBJ2-7	TRBV5-8	CASSSPGLVYEQYF	TGTGCCAGCAGCTCGCCAGGGCTAGTCTACGAGCAGTACTTC
NA	TRBD1	TRBJ1-1	TRBV9	CASSVGRTGTEAFF	TGTGCCAGCAGCGTAGGACGGACAGGAACTGAAGCTTTCTTT
NA	NA	TRBJ2-7	TRBV2	CASSEDWGVRDYEQYF	TGTGCCAGCAGTGAAGATTGGGGGGTGCGGGACTACGAGCAGTACTTC
NA	NA	TRBJ2-7	TRBV7-9	CASSWDSKGQYF	TGTGCCAGCAGCTGGGACTCCAAGGGGCAGTACTTC
NA	TRBD1	TRBJ2-4	TRBV7-9	CASSPTGGNAKNIQYF	TGTGCCAGCAGCCCGACAGGGGGCAACGCCAAAAACATTCAGTACTTC
NA	TRBD1	TRBJ2-7	TRBV10-2	CASTGGLTYEQYF	TGCGCCAGCACAGGGGGCCTCACCTACGAGCAGTACTTC
NA	NA	TRBJ2-2	TRBV6-1	CASSDAPIWEANTGELFF	TGTGCCAGCAGTGATGCCCCTATTTGGGAAGCGAACACCGGGGAGCTGTTTTTT
NA	NA	TRBJ1-2	TRBV2	CASRELGQFYGYTF	TGTGCCAGCAGAGAACTGGGGCAGTTCTATGGCTACACCTTC
NA	NA	TRBJ2-7	TRBV5-6	CASSLAEGTGSYEQYF	TGTGCCAGCAGCTTGGCCGAGGGGACGGGCTCCTACGAGCAGTACTTC
NA	NA	TRBJ1-6	TRBV7-9	CASSSFGDSPLHF	TGTGCCAGCAGCTCCTTCGGGGATTCACCCCTCCACTTT
NA	NA	TRBJ2-7	TRBV18	CASSPPTLKAPGEQYF	TGTGCCAGCTCACCACCGACCCTTAAAGCACCCGGCGAGCAGTACTTC
NA	TRBD2	TRBJ2-3	TRBV28	CASSLHYRLAGDTQYF	TGTGCCAGCAGTTTGCACTACCGACTAGCGGGAGATACGCAGTATTTT
NA	NA	TRBJ2-5	TRBV5-1	CASSDYRVFETQYF	TGCGCCAGCAGCGACTACAGGGTCTTCGAGACCCAGTACTTC
NA	NA	TRBJ1-1	TRBV7-8	CASSLRGMNTEAFF	TGTGCCAGCAGCTTACGGGGCATGAACACTGAAGCTTTCTTT
NA	NA	TRBJ2-1	TRBV11-2	CASSRTRGSYNEQFF	TGTGCCAGCAGCCGGACTCGGGGGTCCTACAATGAGCAGTTCTTC
NA	TRBD1	TRBJ1-2	TRBV27	CASSPDRAANYGYTF	TGTGCCAGCAGCCCCGACAGGGCAGCTAACTATGGCTACACCTTC
NA	NA	TRBJ2-5	TRBV7-2	CASSLDLGLTLQETQYF	TGTGCCAGCAGCTTAGATCTGGGGCTAACCCTTCAAGAGACCCAGTACTTC
NA	NA	TRBJ1-3	TRBV7-7	CASSLQPGNTIYF	TGTGCTAGCAGCTTGCAACCTGGAAACACCATATATTTT